This entry lists 10 T cell receptor beta chains sequenced from one sample in a study of blood T cell repertoires in COVID-19. Libraries were prepared by immunoSEQ multiplex PCR; TCRdb keeps only in-frame clonotypes and omits some of them. The data show approximately 200,000 clones, with 84% seen just once and 8% to 11% held by the top ten. Sequences were obtained from peripheral blood. The receptors derive from a woman older than 75 with COVID-19, enrolled during active disease.

V gene TRBV18 combines with J gene TRBJ1-5, with TRBD1 as a possible D gene (6 bases). Germline values: CDR1 KGHSH, CDR2 LQKENI. The CDR3 sequence is 15 residues long. V was pared by 6 bases and J by 1 base, with 13 bases between. The CDR3 DNA reads TGTGCCAGCTCCATAACAGGGAGAAGCAATCAGCCCCAGCATTTT. Amino acid sequence: CASSITGRSNQPQHF.

The gene calls are TRBV6-2 or TRBV6-3 and TRBJ1-6, with 7 bases lining up with TRBD1. This CDR3 is 16 amino acids long. J lost 7 bases, V lost 6 bases, and 12 bases had no gene match. Germline values: CDR1 MNHEY, CDR2 SVGEGT. CDR3: CASSPRDSSKNSPLHF. The CDR3 DNA sequence: TGTGCCAGCAGCCCTCGGGACAGTTCGAAGAATTCACCCCTCCACTTT.

The chain recombines TRBV6-5 with TRBJ2-2; TRBD1 might be the D (6 bases). This CDR3 has 15 amino acids. V was cut by 5 bases and J by 4 bases, with 14 bases left in between. The germline CDR1 and CDR2 sequences are MNHEY and SVGAGI. The CDR3 nucleotides are TGTGCCAGCAGTCCCCAGGGGTTGGTCACCGGGGAGCTGTTTTTT. It translates to CASSPQGLVTGELFF.

Only one count was recorded for this clone. The gene calls are TRBV20-1 and TRBJ2-7; no firm D call. Trimming removed 3 bases from V and 3 bases from J, with 6 bases in between. The CDR3 covers 11 residues. From germline, CDR1 is DFQATT and CDR2 SNEGSKA (reference sequence). The CDR3 coding sequence is TGCAGTGCTAGTTTAGACTACGAGCAGTACTTC. Translated: CSASLDYEQYF.

V and J are TRBV24-1 and TRBJ2-1; 10 positions match TRBD2. V dropped 5 bases and J dropped 6; count of bases not matched to a gene: 3. The length of the CDR3 is 14 residues. CDR1 is KGHDR, CDR2 SFDVKD, per germline. The CDR3 DNA sequence: TGTGCCACCAGTGGGTCTAGCGGGGGCAATGAGCAGTTCTTC. Its protein product is CATSGSSGGNEQFF.

The chain carries TRBV18 and TRBJ1-3; D is undetermined. CDR3 length equals 17 residues. V was shortened by 2 bases and J by 0 bases, with 14 bases between the two germline ends. Germline V gives CDR1 KGHSH, CDR2 LQKENI. DNA of the CDR3: TGTGCCAGCTCACCATTCCCGGGGATGAGCTCTGGAAACACCATATATTTT. This sequence encodes CASSPFPGMSSGNTIYF.

This clone showed up just a few times. The chain uses TRBV18 and TRBJ2-2, with D possibly being TRBD1 (6 bases). Germline CDR1 is KGHSH and CDR2 is LQKENI. V shed 2 bases and J shed 7 bases, with 14 bases lying between them. There are 15 residues in the CDR3. CDR3 DNA sequence: TGTGCCAGCTCACCATCCCAGGGGTCTTTCGGGGAGCTGTTTTTT. It is translated as CASSPSQGSFGELFF.

This chain joins TRBV6-2 or TRBV6-3 and TRBJ2-1; 8 nucleotides line up with TRBD1. The trim removed 0 bases at V and 4 bases at J, leaving 5 bases unmatched. Germline V gives CDR1 MNHEY, CDR2 SVGEGT. The CDR3 contains 16 residues. In nucleotides, the CDR3 is TGTGCCAGCAGTTACTCGCAGGACAGGGTATACAATGAGCAGTTCTTC. Translating gives CASSYSQDRVYNEQFF.

J is TRBJ2-3 and V is TRBV3-1 (or the pseudogene TRBV3-2), with 8 bases fitting TRBD1. The CDR3 spans 14 residues. V shed 4 bases, J shed 4 bases, and the junction held 4 bases outside the gene matches. In germline, CDR1 is LGHDT, CDR2 YNNKEL (reference sequence). CDR3 protein: CASSRGRGPDTQYF. The CDR3 DNA follows: TGTGCCAGCAGCCGGGGCAGGGGGCCAGATACGCAGTATTTT.

The chain is built from TRBV4-3 and TRBJ2-2; TRBD2 matches at 8 bases. With V trimmed by 1 base and J by 1 base, 5 bases remained unmatched. In germline, CDR1 is LGHNA, CDR2 YSLEER. This CDR3 spans 17 amino acids. The CDR3 loop is CASSQATGGLNTGELFF. CDR3 DNA sequence: TGCGCCAGCAGCCAAGCCACGGGGGGGCTGAACACCGGGGAGCTGTTTTTT.